These T cell receptor beta chains were read from a single sample in a study of brain T cells in children with intractable seizures. Clones were sequenced by immunoSEQ multiplex PCR, and TCRdb holds only the in-frame ones, with some missing. Of 70,000 to 85,000 clones in the sample, 90% to 95% were seen once. The sample consisted of peripheral blood, taken at surgery. Receptors originate from a girl aged 2-10 years with Rasmussen encephalitis and intractable seizures. The CDR3 runs from the conserved cysteine through the conserved F or W. Fields, in order: D gene, V gene, clone size, J gene, CDR3 DNA, CDR3 protein. D genes are given only for firm matches. Only part of the rows carry a size: once, few, many, or a class if the clone is expanded.

.,TRBV2,.,TRBJ1-5,TGTGCCAGCAGGGCCGCTGGGGTTTATCAGCCCCAGCATTTT,CASRAAGVYQPQHF
.,TRBV15,.,TRBJ2-2,TGTGCCACCACCCCAGACCGGGACTTAACGGTAGCCGGGGAGCTGTTTTTT,CATTPDRDLTVAGELFF
.,TRBV19,once,TRBJ1-6,TGTGCCAGTAGTACCGGCGGCTATAATTCACCCCTCCACTTT,CASSTGGYNSPLHF
.,TRBV7-9,.,TRBJ2-3,TGTGCCAGCATCTCGGGCACCGGGTGGCTTGATACGCAGTATTTT,CASISGTGWLDTQYF
.,TRBV11-3,.,TRBJ1-1,TGTGCCAGCAGGCTTGACAGGCCGGGCACTGAAGCTTTCTTT,CASRLDRPGTEAFF
TRBD2,TRBV4-2,few,TRBJ2-7,TGTGCCAGCAGCCCTCTGAGGGGCGGGAGGGCCTACGAGCAGTACTTC,CASSPLRGGRAYEQYF
.,TRBV7-9,.,TRBJ1-2,TGTGCCAGCAGCTTAGAACTGGCCGGCCCCGCTTATGGCTACACCTTC,CASSLELAGPAYGYTF
.,TRBV18,.,TRBJ1-5,TGTGCCAGCTCATCGACCGGGGGCAATCAGCCCCAGCATTTT,CASSSTGGNQPQHF
TRBD1,TRBV6-5,.,TRBJ1-5,TGTGCCAGCAGTTGGACAGGGGGGGATCAGCCCCAGCATTTT,CASSWTGGDQPQHF
TRBD1,TRBV24-1,.,TRBJ2-3,TGTGCCACCAGTCACCCGGGACAGGGGACAGATACGCAGTATTTT,CATSHPGQGTDTQYF
.,TRBV6-5,.,TRBJ1-1,TGTGCCAGCAGTTACGGTTCGGCAGCCCAAGTCACTGAAGCTTTCTTT,CASSYGSAAQVTEAFF
.,TRBV7-9,.,TRBJ1-4,TGTGCCAGCAGCCCCCGCAGGGCCGGTGAAAAACTGTTTTTT,CASSPRRAGEKLFF
.,TRBV5-4,.,TRBJ2-1,TGTGCCAGCAGCTCCGCCGGGTCAAGCTCCTACAATGAGCAGTTCTTC,CASSSAGSSSYNEQFF
.,TRBV28,.,TRBJ1-1,TGTGCCAGCAGTGAAATGACAGGTCCCGCTTCTGAAGCTTTCTTT,CASSEMTGPASEAFF
.,TRBV7-2,.,TRBJ1-5,TGTGCCAGCAGCTTAGCCCCAGGACAGCCCCAGCATTTT,CASSLAPGQPQHF
.,TRBV5-6,.,TRBJ2-2,TGTGCCAGCAGCTTAACGGACAGAGCGAACACCGGGGAGCTGTTTTTT,CASSLTDRANTGELFF
TRBD2,TRBV7-8,.,TRBJ2-1,TGTGCCAGCAGCCCCCAGTCTAGCGGGGAAACCTACAATGAGCAGTTCTTC,CASSPQSSGETYNEQFF
.,TRBV19,.,TRBJ2-5,TGTGCCAGTAGTATGGACCAGGAAGAGACCCAGTACTTC,CASSMDQEETQYF
.,TRBV6-5,.,TRBJ1-1,TGTGCCAGCAGTAACTTCAGGGTAACGAACACTGAAGCTTTCTTT,CASSNFRVTNTEAFF
TRBD1,TRBV2,.,TRBJ1-2,TGTGCCAGCAGGGGGGACAGCAACTATGGCTACACCTTC,CASRGDSNYGYTF
.,TRBV5-4,.,TRBJ2-3,TGTGCCAGCAGCTTTCCTCCGGGACTCTCCACAGATACGCAGTATTTT,CASSFPPGLSTDTQYF
.,TRBV5-6,once,TRBJ2-5,TGTGCCAGCAGCTTGGACGTCAGAACGTACCAAGAGACCCAGTACTTC,CASSLDVRTYQETQYF
TRBD1,TRBV19,.,TRBJ1-6,TGTGCCAGTAGTACAAATGCCGGGACAGGGGATTCACCCCTCCACTTT,CASSTNAGTGDSPLHF
TRBD2,TRBV3-1/TRBV3-2,.,TRBJ2-1,TGTGCCAGCAGCTTCCTAGCGGGATATGAGCAGTTCTTC,CASSFLAGYEQFF
TRBD1,TRBV6-2/TRBV6-3,.,TRBJ2-1,TGTGCCAGCAGTTACCGGGACAGGGAGAGCCGAACTTACAATGAGCAGTTCTTC,CASSYRDRESRTYNEQFF
TRBD2,TRBV6-5,.,TRBJ2-1,TGTGCCAGTCACGCGGGACTAGCGTCGAATGAGCAGTTCTTC,CASHAGLASNEQFF
TRBD2,TRBV6-5,.,TRBJ2-3,TGTGCCAGCAGTTACTCAGCGGGGGCAGATACGCAGTATTTT,CASSYSAGADTQYF
.,TRBV5-1,.,TRBJ1-4,TGCACCAGCAGCCCCCGCCCAGGTTTAGCAACTAATGAAAAACTGTTTTTT,CTSSPRPGLATNEKLFF
TRBD2,TRBV6-5,.,TRBJ2-1,TGTGCCAGCTCGGGACTAGCGGGATGGAATGAGCAGTTCTTC,CASSGLAGWNEQFF
.,TRBV7-2,.,TRBJ1-4,TGTGCCAGCAGCCGGGGGAAGGGGGCAACTAATGAAAAACTGTTTTTT,CASSRGKGATNEKLFF
.,TRBV12-3/TRBV12-4,.,TRBJ1-1,TGTGCCAGCAGTTTCCGGTACGAAGCTTTCTTT,CASSFRYEAFF
TRBD1,TRBV15,.,TRBJ1-2,TGTGCCACCAGCAGAGGGGGGACAGCTAACTATGGCTACACCTTC,CATSRGGTANYGYTF
TRBD1,TRBV11-3,.,TRBJ1-2,TGTGCCAGCAGCTCCAGGACAGGCAAGTCCTTC,CASSSRTGKSF
TRBD2,TRBV11-1,.,TRBJ2-5,TGTGCCAGCAGCTTAGCGGCGGGGGGCAGGTGGGAGACCCAGTACTTC,CASSLAAGGRWETQYF
.,TRBV5-4,.,TRBJ1-6,.,CASSIGLSGHNSPLHF
.,TRBV5-4,.,TRBJ2-1,TGTGCCAGCAGCCTTCCGGCCCCTCCTGGGAATGAGCAGTTCTTC,CASSLPAPPGNEQFF
TRBD1,TRBV9,.,TRBJ2-7,TGTGCCAGCAGCGTAGTGGGTGTAGGAGGGACAGGGTCGTACGAGCAGTACTTC,CASSVVGVGGTGSYEQYF
.,TRBV7-2,.,TRBJ2-3,TGTGCCAGCAGCTGGCCGGGACGGAATACGCAGTATTTT,CASSWPGRNTQYF
.,TRBV4-1,.,TRBJ1-1,TGCGCCAGCAGCCAAGATACTTACGGGGGCGCCCCGAACACTGAAGCTTTCTTT,CASSQDTYGGAPNTEAFF